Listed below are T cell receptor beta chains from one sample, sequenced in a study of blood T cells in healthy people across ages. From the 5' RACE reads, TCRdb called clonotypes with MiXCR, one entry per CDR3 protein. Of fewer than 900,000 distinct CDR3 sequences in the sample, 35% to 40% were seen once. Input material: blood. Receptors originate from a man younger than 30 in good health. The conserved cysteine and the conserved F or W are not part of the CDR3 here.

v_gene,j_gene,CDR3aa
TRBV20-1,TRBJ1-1,SAAGRGGIMNTEAF
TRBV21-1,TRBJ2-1,ASSTPRQGGNEQF
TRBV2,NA,ASSEESGFYNEQY
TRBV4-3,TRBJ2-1,ASSQRLAGATYNEQF
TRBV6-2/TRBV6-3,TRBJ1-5,ASSYSKARADHRDQPQH
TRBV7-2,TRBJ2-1,ASSDPYVGSSYNEQF
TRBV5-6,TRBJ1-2,ASSLLTTGRANYGYT
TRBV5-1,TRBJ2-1,ASSLRQGGSNEQF
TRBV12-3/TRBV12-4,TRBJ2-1,ASGYFLADNEQF
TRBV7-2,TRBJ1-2,ASSLGINYGYT
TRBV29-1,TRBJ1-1,SVLRLLVTEAF
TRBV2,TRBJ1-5,ASRQGANQPQH
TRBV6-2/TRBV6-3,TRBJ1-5,ASSYGGFSNQPQH
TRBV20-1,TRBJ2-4,SARFPGQGRNIQY
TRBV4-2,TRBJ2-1,ASSQGLVGRNEQF
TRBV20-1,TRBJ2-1,SAPQPGARSYNEQF
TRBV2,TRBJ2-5,ASRGLASQGTQY
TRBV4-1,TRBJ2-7,ASSQDRLAGQTQY